This TCR beta chain was retrieved from a study of blood T cell repertoires in COVID-19. V was clipped by 1 base and J by 9 bases; unmatched bases: 5. The CDR3 extends over 16 amino acids. Germline V gene data show CDR1 as LNHDA and CDR2 as SQIVND (reference sequence). TCRdb's table, derived via immunoSEQ multiplex PCR, lists solely in-frame clones and lacks some. Here the sample spans approximately 200,000 clones, roughly 91% being singletons. This chain joins TRBV19 and TRBJ2-1; 14 bases fit TRBD2. The receptor was isolated from a man aged 25 to 45 in a cohort exposed to, infected with or recovered from COVID-19 (not recorded which). The sequenced sample consisted of PBMCs or T cells enriched from blood (not recorded which). CDR3 protein: CASSIGGTSGRLEQFF. The CDR3 nucleotides are TGTGCCAGTAGTATAGGCGGGACTAGCGGGAGACTTGAGCAGTTCTTC.